This TCR beta chain was recorded in a study of T-cell reconstitution after alpha-beta-depleted transplantation in children (dated by TCRdb to about 2016). Study-level background: Using TCR repertoire profiling, the study quantitatively followed how T-cell immune reconstitution unfolded in children after TCRalphabeta/CD19-depleted allogeneic hematopoietic cell transplantation.

Receptor amplification or capture employed PCR. Sequenced using an Illumina HiSeq 2500. TCR libraries were prepared with molecular barcoding, using unique molecular identifiers to normalize TCRbeta repertoire quantification. Using fastp at Q25 and MiXCR, TCRdb reprocessed the public reads and kept productive beta chains. Here each entry gathers all rows of one CDR3 protein and keeps the most common genes and DNA. The sample table contains 500,000 to 650,000 distinct CDR3 sequences; only one count was recorded for 13% of them. The ten top clones hold 2% to 2.5% of the sample. In the paper's terms, the treatment or condition label means: allogeneic hematopoietic cell transplantation with graft depleted of TCRalphabeta T cells and CD19 B cells. The children who served as transplant recipients had been given grafts of TCRalphabeta/CD19-depleted allogeneic hematopoietic cells. Sequences KGHSH (CDR1) and LQKENI (CDR2) are obtained from the germline V gene. There are 16 amino acids in the CDR3, from cysteine to phenylalanine inclusive. Only the CDR3 region is kept as DNA, spanning 48 bases read in frame from base 1. V lost 6 bases and J lost 2 bases; the stretch between them is 18 bases long.

To note about this clonotype: This receptor's antigen is unknown. No much larger clonotype is one base removed from it; base qualities were not supplied.

General conclusions and limits of the study: The frequencies of hyperexpanded clones fell over the following months, and after one year, T-cell counts and TCRbeta diversity were mostly attributed to newly produced T cells. The apparently early recovery of alphabetaT-cell counts about two months after transplant reportedly depended on only several hundred rapidly expanded clones that came from non-depleted graft cells. In some patients, high TCRbeta diversity at day 60 was attributed to recipient T cells and intrathymic progenitors that had survived conditioning.

Source: PBMCs, mostly from graft donor cells, taken 360 days after TCRalphabeta/CD19-depleted stem cell transplant. The TCR originated in a male patient aged 10 to 17 who had a stem cell transplant for acute myeloid leukemia, so the T cells may come from the graft donor. The receptor chain draws on TRBV18 and TRBJ2-3, with a tentative D call of TRBD1 or TRBD2, each matching 5 bases. The nucleotide sequence reads as follows: TGTGCCAGCTCGCGGAAAGACGGGACCTACACAGATACGCAGTATTTT. It specifies CASSRKDGTYTDTQYF.